The 20 T cell receptor beta chains below were found in one sample sequenced in a study of OX40 agonist ivuxolimab in advanced cancers. Produced via immunoSEQ multiplex PCR; TCRdb's table is partial and in-frame only. The sample lists roughly 77,000 clones, under 85% occurring once. Sequencing was performed on CD4+ or CD8+ T cells sorted from blood, taken in a trial of the OX40 agonist ivuxolimab. The receptors derive from an adult with an advanced solid tumor such as melanoma, head and neck, liver or kidney cancer.

Here the CDR3 DNA reads TGTGCCAGCAGTTTATCTGACCCCTCCTACAATGAGCAGTTCTTC. Protein product: CASSLSDPSYNEQFF. The chain combines TRBV27 with TRBJ2-1; D uncertain. The V end was cut by 0 bases, the J end by 0 bases, with 6 bases between. Germline CDR1 and CDR2: MNHEY and SMNVEV (reference sequence). The CDR3 is made up of 15 amino acids.

The chain links TRBV9 to TRBJ2-3; 7 bases are shared with TRBD1. Germline trimming cut 0 bases from V and 8 bases from J; bases unmatched to any gene: 12. The CDR3 runs 16 residues. Germline V lookup: CDR1 SGDLS, CDR2 YYNGEE. The CDR3 nucleotides read TGTGCCAGCAGCGTAGAGTGGACAGGCGCGGCGGGTACGCAGTATTTT. Protein product: CASSVEWTGAAGTQYF.

This clone appeared a single time. This rearrangement joins TRBV19 to TRBJ2-5; D is unclear. Germline CDR1 is LNHDA and CDR2 is SQIVND (reference sequence). The ends were cut back, 5 bases at V and 4 bases at J, with 8 bases in the middle. CDR3 length: 12 amino acids. CDR3 region: CASSDFGETQYF. The CDR3 region has the DNA TGTGCCAGTAGTGACTTTGGAGAGACCCAGTACTTC. The full variable domain, rest sourced from reference TRBV19 and TRBJ2-5, is DGGITQSPKYLFRKEGQNVTLSCEQNLNHDAMYWYRQDPGQGLRLIYYSQIVNDFQKGDIAEGYSVSREKKESFPLTVTSAQKNPTAFYLCASSDFGETQYFGPGTRLLVL.

Here the CDR3 reads CASSEARVYNEQFF. The CDR3 DNA sequence: TGTGCCAGCAGTGAAGCGAGAGTTTACAATGAGCAGTTCTTC. The J gene is TRBJ2-1, the V gene TRBV2; D is uncertain. From germline, CDR1 is SNHLY and CDR2 FYNNEI. V lost 0 bases to trimming and J lost 4 bases, with 7 bases between them. CDR3 length: 14 amino acids.

The chain has TRBV2 and TRBJ1-5, with a tentative D call TRBD1 (6 bases). This CDR3 is built from 13 residues. Trimming left V 6 bases short and J 6 bases short, with 12 bases between. The germline CDR1 and CDR2 sequences are SNHLY and FYNNEI. The CDR3 is CASRGQPSQPQHF. CDR3 sequence (DNA): TGTGCCAGCAGGGGACAACCCAGTCAGCCCCAGCATTTT.

This chain uses TRBV27 with TRBJ1-1; no firm D call. Trimming pared 2 bases from V and 1 base from J, leaving 17 bases between. The CDR3 has 17 amino acids. The germline V gene encodes CDR1 MNHEY and CDR2 SMNVEV (reference sequence). Here the CDR3 reads CASSLLLLGVGNTEAFF. The DNA of the CDR3 is TGTGCCAGCAGTTTACTGCTCCTCGGGGTGGGGAACACTGAAGCTTTCTTT.

Turning to this clone: Other DNA sequences in the sample encode the same CDR3. The rearrangement links TRBV18 to TRBJ1-2, with D hard to call. CDR1 KGHSH and CDR2 LQKENI come from the germline V gene. V gave up 1 base and J gave up 3 bases, with 9 bases separating them. The CDR3 spans 14 residues. The CDR3 protein is CASSPRTGDYGYTF. Here the CDR3 DNA reads TGTGCCAGCTCACCACGGACGGGAGACTATGGCTACACCTTC.

The chain joins TRBV7-2 to TRBJ2-5; TRBD1 agrees at 10 bases. After removal of 5 bases from V and 9 bases from J, the junction contained 9 bases not matched to a gene. Germline values: CDR1 SGHTA, CDR2 FQGNSA. CDR3 length equals 14 residues. In nucleotides, the CDR3 is TGTGCCAGCAGCCTACTGGACAGGGGGGCACCCCAGTACTTC. It is translated as CASSLLDRGAPQYF.

This chain connects TRBV15 to TRBJ1-2; possibly TRBD1 for D (6 bases). The CDR3 spans 18 residues. V was cut by 5 bases and J by 1 base, with 23 bases left in between. Germline V gene data show CDR1 as LNHNV and CDR2 as YYDKDF (reference sequence). In nucleotides, the CDR3 is TGTGCCACCAGCGGGGGTAGGGGGAAGACAGGACGTAACTATGGCTACACCTTC. Translated, it gives CATSGGRGKTGRNYGYTF.

J is TRBJ2-3 and V is TRBV2, with D perhaps TRBD1 or TRBD2 (5 bases each). Germline CDR1 is SNHLY and CDR2 is FYNNEI. The CDR3 runs 15 residues. V was clipped by 7 bases and J by 0 bases, with 14 bases between them. The CDR3 sequence: CASNRDAESTDTQYF. CDR3 nucleotide sequence: TGTGCCAGCAACCGGGACGCAGAGAGCACAGATACGCAGTATTTT.

This chain joins TRBV7-2 and TRBJ2-1; no reliable D call. The CDR3 consists of 16 residues. Germline CDR1 reads SGHTA; CDR2 reads FQGNSA. Trimming removed 4 bases at V and 5 bases at J, with 18 bases between. The DNA for the CDR3 is TGTGCCAGCAGCTCAACGATAGCCGGAAGAAACAATGAGCAGTTCTTC. Translation gives CASSSTIAGRNNEQFF.

This chain uses TRBV4-1 with TRBJ2-3; a weak D match, TRBD2 (6 bases). Trimming pared 0 bases from V and 0 bases from J, leaving 10 bases between. The CDR3 is made up of 16 amino acids. CDR1 and CDR2 (germline): MGHRA, YSYEKL. This CDR3 is CASSQDRLASTDTQYF. Here the CDR3 DNA reads TGCGCCAGCAGCCAAGATCGGCTAGCGAGCACAGATACGCAGTATTTT.

The chain carries TRBV5-6 and TRBJ1-5; TRBD1 matches at 7 bases. Germline V gene data show CDR1 as SGHDT and CDR2 as YYEEEE. The CDR3 extends over 16 amino acids. Trimming at V came to 2 bases and at J to 2 bases, leaving 7 bases not matched to a gene. The chain's CDR3 is CASSFGRDSGNQPQHF. The DNA for the CDR3 is TGTGCCAGCAGCTTCGGACGGGACAGCGGCAATCAGCCCCAGCATTTT. Looking up the rest from reference TRBV5-6 and TRBJ1-5 gives the full variable domain: DAGVTQSPTHLIKTRGQQVTLRCSPKSGHDTVSWYQQALGQGPQFIFQYYEEEERQRGNFPDRFSGHQFPNYSSELNVNALLLGDSALYLCASSFGRDSGNQPQHFGDGTRLSIL.

This chain joins TRBV6-1 and TRBJ2-1; 9 nucleotides agree with TRBD2. The CDR3 loop spans 14 amino acids. V shed 7 bases and J 10 bases; nucleotides not matched to a gene: 11. Looked up from germline, CDR1 is MNHNS and CDR2 is SASEGT. The CDR3 loop reads CASTPGLALGEQFF. The CDR3, as DNA: TGTGCCAGCACACCGGGACTAGCTCTGGGAGAGCAGTTCTTC.

The rearrangement links TRBV19 to TRBJ2-7; TRBD1 aligns across 7 bases. The length of the CDR3 is 15 residues. The V and J ends lost 3 bases and 3 bases, in that order; junction bases with no gene match: 8. The germline CDR1 and CDR2 sequences are LNHDA and SQIVND (reference sequence). The CDR3 spells CASSMTPTGLYEQYF. In DNA, the CDR3 is TGTGCCAGTAGTATGACCCCGACAGGGCTCTACGAGCAGTACTTC.

For this clone: This sample also contains other DNA sequences that code for the same CDR3. This sequence joins TRBV9 and TRBJ2-1; the match to TRBD2 covers 8 bases. J gave up 4 bases and V 0 bases, and 3 bases lay outside the gene matches. CDR3 length: 15 residues. Looked up from germline, CDR1 is SGDLS and CDR2 is YYNGEE. CDR3 region: CASSVETSGYNEQFF. The CDR3 DNA is TGTGCCAGCAGCGTAGAAACTAGCGGTTACAATGAGCAGTTCTTC.

To note about this clone: Additional DNA sequences in this sample encode the identical CDR3. The chain is built from TRBV6-1 and TRBJ2-3; 14 bases are a match to TRBD2. Germline CDR1 and CDR2: MNHNS and SASEGT. The CDR3 extends over 18 amino acids. J was trimmed by 1 base and V by 4 bases; bases with no gene match: 7. DNA of the CDR3: TGTGCCAGCAGTGCTCGACTAGCGGGAGGGCCAGGCACAGATACGCAGTATTTT. Protein: CASSARLAGGPGTDTQYF.

The J gene is TRBJ2-5, the V gene TRBV25-1; D unclear. CDR1 and CDR2 from the germline V gene are MGHDK and SYGVNS. This CDR3 contains 11 residues. The ends were cut back, 5 bases at V and 8 bases at J, with 9 bases in the middle. Written as DNA, the CDR3 is TGTGCCAGCAGTAAAGCTGCAACCCAGTACTTC. It codes for CASSKAATQYF.

The genes are TRBV18 and TRBJ1-5; tentative D call: TRBD1 (5 bases). The CDR3 covers 15 residues. V lost 0 bases to trimming and J lost 0 bases, with 6 bases between them. The germline V gene encodes CDR1 KGHSH and CDR2 LQKENI. CDR3 region: CASSPPGGSNQPQHF. The CDR3 coding sequence is TGTGCCAGCTCACCACCGGGGGGTAGCAATCAGCCCCAGCATTTT.

The V gene is TRBV30, the J gene TRBJ2-7; D is ambiguous. Trimming pared 0 bases from V and 12 bases from J, leaving 15 bases between. Per germline, CDR1 GTSNPN and CDR2 SVGIG (reference sequence). CDR3 length: 12 residues. In DNA, the CDR3 is TGTGCCTGGAGTGTACAACCAGTTCGATGGTACTTC. Protein product: CAWSVQPVRWYF.